The rows below give T cell receptor beta chains drawn from one sample of a study of blood T cell repertoires in COVID-19. Clones were read by immunoSEQ multiplex PCR, and TCRdb kept only the in-frame ones, dropping some. The sample holds 300,000 to 350,000 clones; 70% to 90% are singletons and the top ten take roughly 2.2%. Sequenced: PBMCs or T cells enriched from blood (not recorded which). These receptors came from a man aged 30 to 45 who had recovered from COVID-19. The CDR3 runs from the conserved cysteine through the conserved F or W. The D gene is left open where the match is weak. Expanded clones get a size class; other rows say once, few or many, or leave the size out.

D: TRBD1
J: TRBJ1-1
size: -
V: TRBV5-6
DNA: TGTGCCAGCAGCTGGGGGACAGCCCGGGCTGAAGCTTTCTTT
CDR3: CASSWGTARAEAFF

D: -
J: TRBJ1-5
size: -
V: TRBV5-6
DNA: TGTGCCAGCAGCTTGAGGGGGACGCATCAGCCCCAGCATTTT
CDR3: CASSLRGTHQPQHF

D: TRBD1
J: TRBJ1-3
size: -
V: TRBV6-5
DNA: TGTGCCAGCATCGCGAGGGACAGGGGACACACCATATATTTT
CDR3: CASIARDRGHTIYF

D: TRBD1
J: TRBJ1-5
size: -
V: TRBV10-3
DNA: TGTGCCATCAGTGAGGGCCGGGACAGCAATAGCAATCAGCCCCAGCATTTT
CDR3: CAISEGRDSNSNQPQHF

D: TRBD2
J: TRBJ2-2
size: once
V: TRBV9
DNA: TGTGCCAGCAGCGCGCAGGAGCGGGGGATCGGGGAGCTGTTTTTT
CDR3: CASSAQERGIGELFF

D: TRBD2
J: TRBJ2-2
size: -
V: TRBV13
DNA: TGTGCCAGCAGCTTACGGTCCCAGGGACTAGCCGCATATACCGGGGAGCTGTTTTTT
CDR3: CASSLRSQGLAAYTGELFF

D: TRBD2
J: TRBJ2-1
size: -
V: TRBV25-1
DNA: TGTGCCAGCAGTGACATCCTAGCGGGGCCTAACAGTGAGCAGTTCTTC
CDR3: CASSDILAGPNSEQFF

D: TRBD2
J: TRBJ2-3
size: -
V: TRBV27
DNA: TGTGCCAGCAGTTTGGGACTAGCGGACACAGATACGCAGTATTTT
CDR3: CASSLGLADTDTQYF

D: -
J: TRBJ2-3
size: -
V: TRBV5-4
DNA: TGTGCCAGCAGGGACTCCCACGGCACAGATACGCAGTATTTT
CDR3: CASRDSHGTDTQYF

D: -
J: TRBJ1-2
size: -
V: TRBV27
DNA: TGTGCCAGCAGTTTAGCGGGGGGCCGCTATGGCTACACCTTC
CDR3: CASSLAGGRYGYTF

D: -
J: TRBJ1-2
size: once
V: TRBV9
DNA: TGTGCCAGCAGCAGTTCCCCGGGGGTGGATGGCTACACCTTC
CDR3: CASSSSPGVDGYTF

D: TRBD1
J: TRBJ2-6
size: few
V: TRBV4-3
DNA: TGCGCCAGCAGCCAAGATGAGGGGGCAGGCGCCAACGTCCTGACTTTC
CDR3: CASSQDEGAGANVLTF

D: TRBD1
J: TRBJ1-1
size: -
V: TRBV18
DNA: TGTGCCAGCTCGCCGGGACAGGGGAACACTGAAGCTTTCTTT
CDR3: CASSPGQGNTEAFF

D: -
J: TRBJ1-5
size: -
V: TRBV7-3
DNA: TGTGCCAGCAGCCCCTCGGACAGAAAGCCCCAGCATTTT
CDR3: CASSPSDRKPQHF

D: -
J: TRBJ2-1
size: -
V: TRBV15
DNA: TGTGCCACCAGCAAAAACGTGGGACTCCGGTATGAGCAGTTCTTC
CDR3: CATSKNVGLRYEQFF

D: -
J: TRBJ2-1
size: -
V: TRBV30
DNA: TGTGCCTGGAGTCGAATAACCCGGTCTAGCGAGCAGTTCTTC
CDR3: CAWSRITRSSEQFF

D: TRBD2
J: TRBJ2-3
size: -
V: TRBV9
DNA: TGTGCCAGCAGCGTAGTAGCGGGGGACACAGATACGCAGTATTTT
CDR3: CASSVVAGDTDTQYF

D: TRBD1
J: TRBJ1-6
size: -
V: TRBV9
DNA: TGTGCCAGCAGCCCGAGCGGGACAGGGGGGATCATAGATAATTCACCCCTCCACTTT
CDR3: CASSPSGTGGIIDNSPLHF

D: -
J: TRBJ1-3
size: once
V: TRBV4-1
DNA: TGCGCCAGCAGCCAAGACCCCCCTTCGGGTACCTCTGGAAACACCATATATTTT
CDR3: CASSQDPPSGTSGNTIYF

D: -
J: TRBJ2-5
size: -
V: TRBV6-5
DNA: TGTGCCAGCAGCCGCCAAGAGACCCAGTACTTC
CDR3: CASSRQETQYF

D: -
J: TRBJ2-7
size: -
V: TRBV3-1/TRBV3-2
DNA: TGTGCCAGCAGCCTGAGAACCCACGAGCAGTACTTC
CDR3: CASSLRTHEQYF

D: -
J: TRBJ2-2
size: -
V: TRBV9
DNA: TGTGCCAGCAGCCCGATAGGGGGGGCCACCGGGGAGCTGTTTTTT
CDR3: CASSPIGGATGELFF

D: TRBD1
J: TRBJ1-4
size: -
V: TRBV27
DNA: TGTGCCAGCAGTTCGGGACAGCCGATTGAAAAACTGTTTTTT
CDR3: CASSSGQPIEKLFF

D: -
J: TRBJ2-7
size: -
V: TRBV18
DNA: TGTGCCAGCTCAGTCGGGACTGCTGGTTACGAGCAGTACTTC
CDR3: CASSVGTAGYEQYF

D: -
J: TRBJ1-5
size: -
V: TRBV2
DNA: TGTGCCAGCATTACAGGATTCAATCAGCCCCAGCATTTT
CDR3: CASITGFNQPQHF

D: TRBD1
J: TRBJ1-2
size: -
V: TRBV19
DNA: TGTGCCAGTAGTTCCCTGGACAGGGGTGGTTATGGCTACACCTTC
CDR3: CASSSLDRGGYGYTF

D: TRBD1
J: TRBJ1-2
size: -
V: TRBV5-5
DNA: TGTGCCAGCAGCGGATCCGGGACAGGGAACTATGGCTACACCTTC
CDR3: CASSGSGTGNYGYTF

D: -
J: TRBJ1-2
size: -
V: TRBV29-1
DNA: TGCAGCGTTGCAACAGGGACTAACTATGGCTACACCTTC
CDR3: CSVATGTNYGYTF

D: -
J: TRBJ1-3
size: -
V: TRBV12-3/TRBV12-4
DNA: TGTGCCAGCAGTTTGGGCTCGGGAAACACCATATATTTT
CDR3: CASSLGSGNTIYF

D: -
J: TRBJ2-7
size: few
V: TRBV27
DNA: TGTGCCAGCAGTCCCCGGAGGGCAACCTACGAGCAGTACTTC
CDR3: CASSPRRATYEQYF

D: TRBD2
J: TRBJ2-7
size: -
V: TRBV7-9
DNA: TGTGCCAGCAGCTTAGATGCCGGCGGGGGGCTCCTCTTCTCCTACGAGCAGTACTTC
CDR3: CASSLDAGGGLLFSYEQYF

D: TRBD1
J: TRBJ1-2
size: -
V: TRBV7-3
DNA: TGTGCCAGCAGCTTAAGAGGCGGGGCAGGGGGCGATGGCTACACCTTC
CDR3: CASSLRGGAGGDGYTF

D: -
J: TRBJ2-3
size: few
V: TRBV18
DNA: TGTGCCAGCTCACCAACAGCTAGCACAGATACGCAGTATTTT
CDR3: CASSPTASTDTQYF

D: -
J: TRBJ1-6
size: -
V: TRBV14
DNA: TGTGCCAGCAGCCAAGCCGCAGTCAATTCACCCCTCCACTTT
CDR3: CASSQAAVNSPLHF

D: TRBD2
J: TRBJ2-5
size: -
V: TRBV5-1
DNA: TGCGCCAGCAGCTTGAAGGGAGGGAGATCTGAGACCCAGTACTTC
CDR3: CASSLKGGRSETQYF

D: -
J: TRBJ2-5
size: -
V: TRBV4-3
DNA: TGCGCCAGCAGCCAAGATGGTAAACAGGGTAGATACTTC
CDR3: CASSQDGKQGRYF

D: TRBD1
J: TRBJ1-5
size: -
V: TRBV5-8
DNA: TGTGCCAGCAGCCGACAGGGGCCACAGCCCCAGCATTTT
CDR3: CASSRQGPQPQHF

D: -
J: TRBJ1-1
size: -
V: TRBV9
DNA: TGTGCCAGCAGCGTGGGCTCCAGCACTGAAGCTTTCTTT
CDR3: CASSVGSSTEAFF

D: -
J: TRBJ2-5
size: -
V: TRBV9
DNA: TGTGCCAGCAGCCCTCTAGGGAGCCCCCGAGAGACCCAGTACTTC
CDR3: CASSPLGSPRETQYF

D: -
J: TRBJ1-3
size: -
V: TRBV9
DNA: TGTGCCAGCAGCGTAGGGAGTACCGGCTCTGGAAACACCATATATTTT
CDR3: CASSVGSTGSGNTIYF

D: -
J: TRBJ1-6
size: -
V: TRBV3-1/TRBV3-2
DNA: TGTGCCAGCAGCCAAGACGGGGGGAATTCACCCCTCCACTTT
CDR3: CASSQDGGNSPLHF

D: -
J: TRBJ2-3
size: -
V: TRBV9
DNA: TGTGCCAGCAGCGTAGAAGCGGGAGATACGCAGTATTTT
CDR3: CASSVEAGDTQYF

D: -
J: TRBJ1-6
size: -
V: TRBV6-6
DNA: TGTGCCAGCAGTTATTTTGGGGGCCGGGATTCACCCCTCCACTTT
CDR3: CASSYFGGRDSPLHF

D: TRBD1
J: TRBJ1-3
size: -
V: TRBV19
DNA: TGTGCCAGTAGTGTAACAGGGGGCCGGGGAAACACCATATATTTT
CDR3: CASSVTGGRGNTIYF

D: -
J: TRBJ2-5
size: once
V: TRBV6-5
DNA: TGTGCCAGCAGTTACTCGTACAGGAAGGAGACCCAGTACTTC
CDR3: CASSYSYRKETQYF

D: TRBD1
J: TRBJ2-5
size: -
V: TRBV4-3
DNA: TGCGCCAGCAGCCCTGGGGACAGCCTACAAGAGACCCAGTACTTC
CDR3: CASSPGDSLQETQYF

D: TRBD1
J: TRBJ1-2
size: -
V: TRBV6-5
DNA: TGTGCCAGCAGTTACGGACAGGGGAGAGGCTACACCTTC
CDR3: CASSYGQGRGYTF

D: TRBD2
J: TRBJ2-1
size: once
V: TRBV9
DNA: TGTGCCAGCAGCGTCCTAGCGGGGGGGTACAATGAGCAGTTCTTC
CDR3: CASSVLAGGYNEQFF

D: -
J: TRBJ1-6
size: -
V: TRBV20-1
DNA: TGCAGTGCTAGTACCGACACGATGAATTCACCCCTCCACTTT
CDR3: CSASTDTMNSPLHF

D: TRBD1
J: TRBJ2-1
size: -
V: TRBV6-4
DNA: TGTGCCAGCAGTGACTCACCTCAGGGGGCTCCGTTCTTC
CDR3: CASSDSPQGAPFF

D: -
J: TRBJ2-2
size: -
V: TRBV3-1/TRBV3-2
DNA: TGTGCCAGCAGCCAAGATCTAACTTCGACCGGGGAGCTGTTTTTT
CDR3: CASSQDLTSTGELFF

D: -
J: TRBJ1-1
size: -
V: TRBV20-1
DNA: TGCAGTTCCTTCAGGGGAGCTGAAGCTTTCTTT
CDR3: CSSFRGAEAFF

D: -
J: TRBJ2-7
size: -
V: TRBV18
DNA: TGTGCCAGCTCACCACCCAGCGGAGGTACCTACGAGCAGTACTTC
CDR3: CASSPPSGGTYEQYF

D: -
J: TRBJ1-1
size: few
V: TRBV2
DNA: TGTGCCAGCGGCGGACAGCCGAACACTGAAGCTTTCTTT
CDR3: CASGGQPNTEAFF

D: TRBD1
J: TRBJ1-4
size: once
V: TRBV11-3
DNA: TGTGCCAGCAGCTTACTACCGGGACAGCCCAAACTATGGACTAATGAAAAACTGTTTTTT
CDR3: CASSLLPGQPKLWTNEKLFF